The present TCR beta chain was sequenced within a study of T cells expressing NK-cell markers. Study overall: The authors sequenced eight donors, of whom seven were HCMV-seropositive and one was seronegative.

Using the 5' RACE reads, TCRdb records one entry per CDR3 protein without DNA. Across around 550,000 distinct CDR3 sequences, the top ten clones capture approximately 3.6% of the sample. A remark on this clonotype: Its antigen is not identified.

The CDR3 loop spans 15 amino acids. General study points: The dominant NKG2C+ clonotypes represented roughly 1.0-7.5% of CD8+ T cells in five or six donors.

Material: blood T cells: a sorted CD56 or NKG2C T cell subset, CD4+ or CD8+ T cells, or bulk PBMC T cells (not recorded which). J is TRBJ1-3 and V is TRBV12-3 or TRBV12-4. This sequence was found in a man aged 18 to 29 in good health. The CDR3 sequence: CASSSGLLPGNTIYF.